Presented here are 24 T cell receptor beta chains from one specimen sequenced in a study of T-cell reconstitution after alpha-beta-depleted transplantation in children. Unique molecular identifiers featured in how the TCRbeta library was prepared. TCRdb reprocessed the PCR reads via MiXCR and lists one record per CDR3 protein. Of hundreds of thousands of distinct CDR3 sequences in the sample, over 10% were seen once. The sequencing here drew on PBMCs, taken before TCRalphabeta/CD19-depleted stem cell transplant. The receptors here all came from a girl aged 2 to 9 with congenital amegakaryocytic thrombocytopenia, due to receive a stem cell transplant.

About this clonotype: A read error may explain this, as a much larger clone is one base away. This chain links TRBV21-1 with TRBJ1-2; the table calls TRBD1, which could not be checked here. TRBV21-1 is listed as a pseudogene. The CDR3 is 13 residues long. The CDR3 loop reads CASRGTEQNGYTF. Here the CDR3 DNA reads TGTGCCAGCAGAGGGACAGAGCAAAATGGCTACACCTTC.

This clonotype was detected only a few times. The J gene is TRBJ1-2, the V gene TRBV15; D is unresolved. V was trimmed by 5 bases and J by 4 bases, leaving 14 bases between them. The germline CDR1 and CDR2 sequences are LNHNV and YYDKDF (reference sequence). The CDR3 is 14 amino acids. The CDR3: CATSPREAIYGYTF. The CDR3 coding sequence is TGTGCCACCAGCCCTAGGGAGGCCATCTATGGCTACACCTTC.

This clonotype was detected ten times or more. The chain links TRBV20-1 to TRBJ2-1, with 8 positions matching TRBD2. There are 16 residues in the CDR3. Germline V lookup: CDR1 DFQATT, CDR2 SNEGSKA (reference sequence). Trimming cost V 3 bases and J 4 bases; bases outside gene matches: 11. In DNA form, the CDR3 reads TGCAGTGCTAGGGACACAGCGGGAGTTCAGTACAATGAGCAGTTCTTC. Protein: CSARDTAGVQYNEQFF.

In nucleotides, the CDR3 is TGCAGTGCTCCCCAAAGGGGGCTAGCGGGCGGTTCATCGCAGTACTTC. Translation: CSAPQRGLAGGSSQYF. The gene calls are TRBV20-1 and TRBJ2-7; D is possibly TRBD2 (8 bases). The CDR3 contains 16 residues. From germline, CDR1 is DFQATT and CDR2 SNEGSKA (reference sequence). V was cut by 5 bases and J by 9 bases, with 29 bases left in between.

This clonotype was observed a handful of times. The chain uses TRBV5-1 and TRBJ2-1, with D unclear. The CDR3 has 13 amino acids. CDR1 is SGHRS and CDR2 is YFSETQ in the germline V gene. Trimming left V 4 bases short and J 4 bases short, with 9 bases between. The CDR3 spells CASSERSYNEQFF. Here the CDR3 DNA reads TGCGCCAGCAGCGAACGGTCATACAATGAGCAGTTCTTC. The full variable domain, with the rest looked up from reference TRBV5-1 and TRBJ2-1, is KAGVTQTPRYLIKTRGQQVTLSCSPISGHRSVSWYQQTPGQGLQFLFEYFSETQRNKGNFPGRFSGRQFSNSRSEMNVSTLELGDSALYLCASSERSYNEQFFGPGTRLTVL.

V and J are TRBV7-9 and TRBJ2-5; 10 bases agree with TRBD2. CDR1 and CDR2 (germline): SEHNR, FQNEAQ (reference sequence). V gave up 5 bases and J gave up 3 bases; unmatched junction bases: 6. CDR3 length: 15 amino acids. This chain's CDR3 is CASSPTGLAKETQYF. As DNA, the CDR3 is TGTGCCAGCAGCCCGACGGGACTAGCGAAAGAGACCCAGTACTTC.

The genes are TRBV12-3 or TRBV12-4 and TRBJ1-1; 7 bases are a match to TRBD1. The ends lost 4 bases at V and 6 bases at J; junction bases unmatched: 8. This CDR3 has 14 amino acids. The CDR3 coding sequence is TGTGCCAGCAGTTCCCTGAGAACAGGGGCTGAAGCTTTCTTT. It yields the protein CASSSLRTGAEAFF.

Turning to this clonotype: A much bigger clone sits one base away, suggesting this may be a read error. This likely comes from a read error, as the CDR3 has no conserved phenylalanine or tryptophan at its end. The chain has TRBV12-3 or TRBV12-4 and TRBJ1-2; the D is unclear. This CDR3 region has 13 residues. Trimming cost V 2 bases and J 3 bases, with 7 bases left between them. The DNA of the CDR3 is TGTGCCAGCAGTTTACAGCTTTACTATGGCTACACCTAC. This translates into CASSLQLYYGYTY.

A few counts support this clonotype. The chain links TRBV29-1 to TRBJ2-1; 10 bases match TRBD2. Germline V gives CDR1 SQVTM, CDR2 ANQGSEA. Trimming took 6 bases from V and 4 from J; bases not matched to a gene: 9. The length of the CDR3 is 15 residues. For the CDR3, the DNA is TGCAGCGTCGAGAGCCTAGCGGGAGAGTACAATGAGCAGTTCTTC. Translation gives CSVESLAGEYNEQFF.

This clonotype was seen only a few times. This chain uses TRBV19 with TRBJ2-3; TRBD1 matches at 7 bases. V shed 6 bases and J 7 bases; nucleotides not matched to a gene: 13. There are 15 residues in the CDR3. Per the germline V gene, CDR1 is LNHDA and CDR2 is SQIVND (reference sequence). The CDR3 sequence: CASSIGQVIGNTQYF. The CDR3 coding sequence is TGTGCCAGTAGCATCGGACAGGTGATAGGGAATACGCAGTATTTT.

This clonotype was detected many times. The rearrangement links TRBV12-3 or TRBV12-4 to TRBJ2-1; TRBD2 agrees at 11 bases. Unmatched junction bases numbered 5, after V lost 1 base and J lost 0 bases. CDR3 length: 18 residues. CDR3 residues: CASSLEGLAASSYNEQFF. The CDR3 nucleotides read TGTGCCAGCAGTTTAGAGGGACTAGCGGCGAGCTCCTACAATGAGCAGTTCTTC.

This clonotype was counted many times. This chain uses TRBV5-1 with TRBJ2-4, with D possibly called TRBD1 or TRBD2 (5 bases each). The CDR3 is 14 amino acids. Trimming left V 4 bases short and J 4 bases short, with 12 bases between. From germline, CDR1 is SGHRS and CDR2 YFSETQ. The CDR3 nucleotides read TGCGCCAGCAGCCCCGGGACGGAGAAAAACATTCAGTACTTC. As protein: CASSPGTEKNIQYF. The variable domain in full, with the rest retrieved from reference TRBV5-1 and TRBJ2-4, is KAGVTQTPRYLIKTRGQQVTLSCSPISGHRSVSWYQQTPGQGLQFLFEYFSETQRNKGNFPGRFSGRQFSNSRSEMNVSTLELGDSALYLCASSPGTEKNIQYFGAGTRLSVL.

About this clonotype itself: This may come from a read error, since a much larger clone is one base off. V usage is TRBV12-3 or TRBV12-4 and J usage is TRBJ2-1; 8 nucleotides line up with TRBD2. The CDR3 loop spans 11 amino acids. Trimming removed 10 bases from V and 9 bases from J; junction bases left unmatched: 5. The CDR3 nucleotides read TGTGCCAATCGGGAGGGTCCTGAGCAGTTCTTC. Translating gives CANREGPEQFF.

This clonotype was counted many times. V is TRBV12-3 or TRBV12-4 and J is TRBJ2-7; D not certain. Trimming shortened V by 4 bases and J by 1 base, and 8 bases separated the two germline ends. CDR3 length: 13 amino acids. CDR3 bases: TGTGCCAGCAGTTCCTCTAATTCCTACGAGCAGTACTTC. Translation gives CASSSSNSYEQYF.

This clonotype has ten or more counts. The chain couples TRBV10-3 to TRBJ2-1; no firm D call. Trimming shortened V by 3 bases and J by 9 bases, and 12 bases separated the two germline ends. Per germline, CDR1 ENHRY and CDR2 SYGVKD. The CDR3 spans 13 residues. The CDR3 DNA reads as TGTGCCATCAGTGACCCACCTGGTAGTGAGCAGTTCTTC. This translates into CAISDPPGSEQFF.

Points on this clonotype: A read error may explain this, as a much larger clone is one base away. This likely comes from a read error, as the CDR3 has no conserved phenylalanine or tryptophan at its end. V usage is TRBV12-3 or TRBV12-4 and J usage is TRBJ2-2; D not resolved. CDR3 length: 13 residues. Trimming stripped 6 bases from V and 6 bases from J, with 11 bases between. As DNA, the CDR3 is TGTGCCAGCAGCCCGGGCCGGTCCGGGGAGCTGTTTATT. Its protein is CASSPGRSGELFI.

Concerning this clonotype itself: A junction end diverges from the germline sequence, so it may reflect a read error. V gene TRBV20-1 combines with J gene TRBJ2-7; tentative D call: TRBD1 (5 bases). Germline CDR1 reads DFQATT; CDR2 reads SNEGSKA (reference sequence). The CDR3 covers 13 residues. The DNA for the CDR3 is TGCAGTGCCGCAAGTGAATGGGGCTACGGGCAGTACTTC. Translated, it gives CSAASEWGYGQYF.

This clonotype was seen many times. V is TRBV12-3 or TRBV12-4 and J is TRBJ2-5; TRBD2 agrees at 7 bases. The CDR3 loop spans 16 amino acids. V lost 3 bases to trimming and J lost 5 bases; unmatched junction nucleotides: 12. Here the CDR3 DNA reads TGTGCCAGCAGTTTCTCCCTTGCGGGAGTAGGCGAGACCCAGTACTTC. As protein: CASSFSLAGVGETQYF.

There are many counts of this clonotype. This chain links TRBV29-1 with TRBJ2-7; no definite D call. Germline-derived CDR1 and CDR2 are SQVTM and ANQGSEA. V lost 8 bases to trimming and J lost 3 bases, with 14 bases between them. The CDR3 spans 12 residues. CDR3 coding DNA: TGCAGCATAAGGGCCGGTTACTACGAGCAGTACTTC. This sequence encodes CSIRAGYYEQYF.

This clonotype was seen many times. V is TRBV12-3 or TRBV12-4 and J is TRBJ2-2; weak D call: TRBD2 (5 bases). CDR3 size: 15 residues. V was pared by 6 bases and J by 0 bases, with 11 bases between. CDR3 nucleotides: TGTGCCAGCAGCTCGTCGGGATCGAACACCGGGGAGCTGTTTTTT. Protein: CASSSSGSNTGELFF.

J is TRBJ2-7 and V is TRBV3-1, with 15 bases that match TRBD2. The CDR3 spans 18 residues. The V gene end was trimmed by 0 bases and the J gene end by 4 bases; junction bases not matched to a gene: 7. Germline CDR1 is LGHDT and CDR2 is YNNKEL (reference sequence). In DNA, the CDR3 is TGTGCCAGCAGCCAAGATACGGGACTAGCGGGAGGAATATACGAGCAGTACTTC. This codes for CASSQDTGLAGGIYEQYF.

This clonotype was detected a few times. This chain joins TRBV5-6 and TRBJ2-7, with TRBD2 identical over 12 bases. CDR1 SGHDT and CDR2 YYEEEE come from the germline V gene. V trimming: 3 bases; J trimming: 4 bases; junction bases outside the gene matches: 5. This CDR3 spans 15 amino acids. The DNA for the CDR3 is TGTGCCAGCAGCTGGGGACTAGCGGGTCTTTACGAGCAGTACTTC. Translation: CASSWGLAGLYEQYF.

The chain has TRBV5-1 and TRBJ2-3, with 14 bases fitting TRBD2. The trim removed 4 bases at V and 2 bases at J, leaving 15 bases unmatched. This CDR3 spans 20 amino acids. The germline gives CDR1 SGHRS, CDR2 YFSETQ. The CDR3, as DNA: TGCGCCAGCAGCGTTCGACTAGCGGGAGGGCCTTCATCGTCCACAGATACGCAGTATTTT. Protein sequence: CASSVRLAGGPSSSTDTQYF.

The chain couples TRBV11-2 to TRBJ1-2, with 7 positions matching TRBD1. The CDR3 has 16 amino acids. V lost 5 bases to trimming and J lost 3 bases; unmatched junction nucleotides: 12. CDR1 is SGHAT and CDR2 is FQNNGV in the germline V gene. CDR3 DNA: TGTGCCAGCAGCCCCCCGTCGGGGACAGCCTACTATGGCTACACCTTC. This gives the protein CASSPPSGTAYYGYTF.